This T cell receptor (beta chain) was documented in a study of spatial heterogeneity in lung cancer. Overall study context: Consistently, beta-chain sequences turned up in larger numbers than alpha-chain sequences did. The study's findings and limits: Counts that tracked tumor mutation counts were those of expanded intratumoral alpha and beta TCRs.

This CDR3 has 18 amino acids. The germline V gene encodes CDR1 LNHDA and CDR2 SQIVND (reference sequence). V lost 3 bases, J lost 1 base, and 12 bases stayed unmatched. Every molecule of TCR cDNA had its own unique molecular identifier. Each CDR3 protein is one row after TCRdb ran MiXCR on the 5' RACE reads. The sample contains some 7,000 distinct CDR3 sequences, less than 8% of which appear only once. Stated time point: sample taken at primary tumor resection. The donors were approximately 65 patients with non-small cell lung cancer that was early-stage and untreated. No cell sorting; template was whole RNA from tumor, lung tissue or PBMC. This clonotype qualifies as medium-sized. Its antigen is not known.

The specimen was lung tumor tissue, collected at surgery. The chain is built from TRBV19 and TRBJ1-5; 7 positions match TRBD1. The sequence came from a male donor with early-stage non-small cell lung cancer. The CDR3 loop reads CASSMRGGGQTSNQPQHF. CDR3 DNA sequence: TGTGCCAGTAGTATGCGAGGAGGGGGACAGACCAGCAATCAGCCCCAGCATTTT.